A single sample is the source of the 26 T cell receptor beta chains below, sequenced in a study of glioma-infiltrating T cells after dendritic cell vaccination (dated by TCRdb to 2015 to 2016). The library was prepared using the immunoSEQ multiplex PCR assay. TCRdb took this table from immuneACCESS and kept in-frame rearrangements with V and J called. Such tables lack part of the clones; where checked against another copy, unresolved V genes explain under half of the gap, and the rest is unexplained. This sample has about 64,000 clones in its table, and 82% of those were observed once. The top ten constitute 9.2% of the sample. The specimen comprised blood, sampled before dendritic cell vaccination. These receptors were collected from a human donor with glioblastoma.

This clone turned up a few times. This chain links TRBV28 with TRBJ1-5; 8 nucleotides align to TRBD1. Unmatched junction bases numbered 5, after V lost 1 base and J lost 6 bases. Germline CDR1 reads MDHEN; CDR2 reads SYDVKM. The CDR3 covers 15 residues. CDR3 coding DNA: TGTGCCAGCAGTTTATCGGGACAGGTGGGTCAGCCCCAGCATTTT. Residues: CASSLSGQVGQPQHF.

The V call is TRBV9, the J call TRBJ2-5, with 13 bases lining up with TRBD2. Germline trimming cut 0 bases from V and 5 bases from J; bases unmatched to any gene: 10. Germline V gives CDR1 SGDLS, CDR2 YYNGEE. This CDR3 comprises 18 residues. In DNA form, the CDR3 reads TGTGCCAGCAGCGTAGACCCCACTAGCGGGGGGGCGTGGGAGACCCAGTACTTC. This translates into CASSVDPTSGGAWETQYF. The variable domain in full, with the rest retrieved from reference TRBV9 and TRBJ2-5, is DSGVTQTPKHLITATGQRVTLRCSPRSGDLSVYWYQQSLDQGLQFLIQYYNGEERAKGNILERFSAQQFPDLHSELNLSSLELGDSALYFCASSVDPTSGGAWETQYFGPGTRLLVL.

The chain employs TRBV18 and TRBJ2-3; 8 positions match TRBD2. Per the germline V gene, CDR1 is KGHSH and CDR2 is LQKENI. The junction had 2 bases not matched to a gene; V was cut back by 3 bases and J by 6 bases. The CDR3 totals 13 residues. The CDR3 region has the DNA TGTGCCAGCTCACCTAGCGGGGTGGATACGCAGTATTTT. Translated, it gives CASSPSGVDTQYF.

This clone was counted once. V usage is TRBV29-1 and J usage is TRBJ1-1, with D maybe TRBD1 (5 bases). This CDR3 is built from 13 residues. The V and J ends lost 1 base and 7 bases respectively, with 13 bases between them. Germline V lookup: CDR1 SQVTM, CDR2 ANQGSEA. DNA for the CDR3: TGCAGCGTTGAAGGGCAGGGTCAAGTTGAAGCTTTCTTT. As protein: CSVEGQGQVEAFF.

The chain employs TRBV19 and TRBJ1-3; the D gene is possibly TRBD1 (5 bases). Germline V gives CDR1 LNHDA, CDR2 SQIVND (reference sequence). The CDR3 has 14 residues. V was shortened by 8 bases and J by 0 bases, with 11 bases between the two germline ends. For the CDR3, the DNA is TGTGCCAGTCGCGGCGGACACTCTGGAAACACCATATATTTT. It translates to CASRGGHSGNTIYF. Supplemented by reference TRBV19 and TRBJ1-3, the full variable domain reads DGGITQSPKYLFRKEGQNVTLSCEQNLNHDAMYWYRQDPGQGLRLIYYSQIVNDFQKGDIAEGYSVSREKKESFPLTVTSAQKNPTAFYLCASRGGHSGNTIYFGEGSWLTVV.

The chain has TRBV5-6 and TRBJ1-2; 9 nucleotides match TRBD1. The V gene's germline CDR1 is SGHDT and CDR2 YYEEEE. Trimming removed 4 bases from V and 4 bases from J; junction bases left unmatched: 2. There are 13 residues in the CDR3. CDR3 loop: CASSPGQGYGYTF. CDR3 DNA: TGTGCCAGCAGCCCGGGACAGGGCTATGGCTACACCTTC.

This chain connects TRBV14 to TRBJ1-4; 10 positions agree with TRBD1. Germline CDR1 is SGHDN and CDR2 is FVKESK. V lost 4 bases to trimming and J lost 6 bases; unmatched junction nucleotides: 11. The CDR3 runs to 17 residues. The CDR3 bases are TGTGCCAGCAGCCCCCGGACAGGGGGGATTGGATATGAAAAACTGTTTTTT. Amino acids: CASSPRTGGIGYEKLFF.

The J gene is TRBJ1-6, the V gene TRBV5-6; the D is unclear. Germline V gives CDR1 SGHDT, CDR2 YYEEEE. Trimming shortened V by 5 bases and J by 0 bases, and 9 bases separated the two germline ends. The CDR3 is 15 residues long. This CDR3 reads CASSLLSSYNSPLHF. Written as DNA, the CDR3 is TGTGCCAGCAGTTTGCTAAGCTCCTATAATTCACCCCTCCACTTT.

The V gene is TRBV6-5, the J gene TRBJ2-7; 7 positions match TRBD1. The trim removed 5 bases at V and 2 bases at J, leaving 6 bases unmatched. In germline, CDR1 is MNHEY, CDR2 SVGAGI. The CDR3 spans 14 residues. DNA for the CDR3: TGTGCCAGCAGTCTCGACAGGGAAACCTACGAGCAGTACTTC. Its protein product is CASSLDRETYEQYF.

The CDR3 reads CASSRIRGRQETQYF. CDR3 sequence (DNA): TGTGCCAGCAGCCGCATCAGGGGGCGACAAGAGACCCAGTACTTC. The V gene is TRBV5-6, the J gene TRBJ2-5, with 8 bases that match TRBD1. The CDR3 length is 15 residues. Per the germline V gene, CDR1 is SGHDT and CDR2 is YYEEEE. J was trimmed by 2 bases and V by 4 bases; bases with no gene match: 7.

The CDR3 region is CASNRGSYEQYF. DNA of the CDR3: TGTGCCAGCAATCGAGGGAGCTACGAGCAGTACTTC. The rearrangement uses TRBV6-1 and TRBJ2-7; the D gene is possibly TRBD2 (5 bases). Trimming took off 7 bases at V and 3 bases at J, with 10 bases between the two ends. Germline V gives CDR1 MNHNS, CDR2 SASEGT. This CDR3 has 12 residues.

About this clone itself: Sequence at one end of the junction differs from germline and may be a read error. The gene calls are TRBV28 and TRBJ2-5, with 8 bases fitting TRBD1. The DNA matches TRBJ2-7 better at its end, which makes the J call doubtful. Per germline, CDR1 MDHEN and CDR2 SYDVKM. CDR3 length: 13 residues. The CDR3 bases are TGTGCGGTCTGGGCAGGGGGCTCCCACGAGCAGTACTTC. Encoded protein: CAVWAGGSHEQYF.

The chain is built from TRBV7-2 and TRBJ2-5, with 11 bases aligning to TRBD2. Per germline, CDR1 SGHTA and CDR2 FQGNSA. The CDR3 is 15 amino acids. Trimming at V came to 5 bases and at J to 7 bases, leaving 9 bases not matched to a gene. The CDR3 bases are TGTGCCAGCAGCCTACTAGCGGGGGCCCCCCGGACCCAGTACTTC. Residues: CASSLLAGAPRTQYF.

The rearrangement joins TRBV4-1 to TRBJ2-7, with 8 positions matching TRBD1. J gave up 6 bases and V 2 bases, and 9 bases lay outside the gene matches. The CDR3 is made up of 15 amino acids. The germline gives CDR1 MGHRA, CDR2 YSYEKL. Here the CDR3 DNA reads TGCGCCAGCAGCCAACAGGACAGGGCTACGGGCGAGCAGTACTTC. Its protein is CASSQQDRATGEQYF.

This rearrangement joins TRBV28 to TRBJ1-1; D ambiguous. V dropped 6 bases and J dropped 3 bases, with 8 bases sitting between them. The CDR3 spans 12 residues. Per the germline V gene, CDR1 is MDHEN and CDR2 is SYDVKM. The CDR3 region is CASRGGYTEAFF. CDR3 nucleotides: TGTGCCAGCAGGGGCGGGTACACTGAAGCTTTCTTT. Full variable domain (rest looked up from reference TRBV28 and TRBJ1-1): DVKVTQSSRYLVKRTGEKVFLECVQDMDHENMFWYRQDPGLGLRLIYFSYDVKMKEKGDIPEGYSVSREKKERFSLILESASTNQTSMYLCASRGGYTEAFFGQGTRLTVV.

The chain links TRBV11-1 to TRBJ1-2; D is perhaps TRBD1 (6 bases). The CDR3 loop spans 13 amino acids. CDR1 and CDR2 (germline): SGHAT, FQDESV (reference sequence). The V gene lost 1 base and the J gene lost 3 bases, with 6 bases spanning the gap. CDR3 bases: TGTGCCAGCAGCTTAGACAGGGACTATGGCTACACCTTC. Translated: CASSLDRDYGYTF.

This rearrangement joins TRBV19 to TRBJ2-7; D may be TRBD1 (5 bases). Trimming left V 1 base short and J 2 bases short, with 12 bases between. The CDR3 contains 15 residues. In germline, CDR1 is LNHDA, CDR2 SQIVND (reference sequence). In DNA, the CDR3 is TGTGCCAGTAGTATAGCTTCAGGGCGCCCCTACGAGCAGTACTTC. Translation: CASSIASGRPYEQYF.

The J gene is TRBJ2-2, the V gene TRBV11-3, with 9 nucleotides matching TRBD1. Germline CDR1 is SGHNT and CDR2 is YENEEA. There are 16 residues in the CDR3. V gave up 3 bases and J gave up 4 bases; unmatched junction bases: 6. The CDR3 here is CASSFPGQGGTGELFF. The CDR3 nucleotides read TGTGCCAGCAGCTTCCCGGGACAGGGAGGCACCGGGGAGCTGTTTTTT.

V and J are TRBV28 and TRBJ1-1; D perhaps matches TRBD1 (5 bases). Germline CDR1 MDHEN, CDR2 SYDVKM. Between the trimmed V and J ends, which lost 6 bases and 1 base, there was a span of 15 bases. The CDR3 sequence is 15 residues long. CDR3 protein: CASRLSQGANTEAFF. In DNA, the CDR3 is TGTGCCAGCAGGCTATCCCAAGGGGCGAACACTGAAGCTTTCTTT.

This clone was observed a single time. V is TRBV6-1 and J is TRBJ1-2; D is ambiguous. This CDR3 has 14 amino acids. Trimming left V 0 bases short and J 5 bases short, with 10 bases between. The germline V gene encodes CDR1 MNHNS and CDR2 SASEGT. The CDR3 here is CASSEARTYYGYTF. CDR3 sequence (DNA): TGTGCCAGCAGTGAAGCTCGGACTTATTATGGCTACACCTTC.

The genes are TRBV4-1 and TRBJ2-2; D unclear. Trimming pared 3 bases from V and 6 bases from J, leaving 14 bases between. CDR1 is MGHRA and CDR2 is YSYEKL in the germline V gene. The CDR3 covers 15 residues. The CDR3 sequence: CASSQFFDLSGELFF. CDR3 nucleotides: TGCGCCAGCAGCCAGTTCTTTGACTTGTCCGGGGAGCTGTTTTTT.

The chain recombines TRBV30 with TRBJ2-1; tentative D call: TRBD2 (6 bases). CDR3 length: 15 amino acids. Germline V gene lookup returns CDR1 GTSNPN and CDR2 SVGIG (reference sequence). V gave up 0 bases and J gave up 0 bases, with 9 bases separating them. The CDR3 sequence is CAWSVGGVSYNEQFF. The DNA of the CDR3 is TGTGCCTGGAGTGTGGGCGGGGTCTCCTACAATGAGCAGTTCTTC.

The rearrangement joins TRBV2 to TRBJ2-7; a weak D match, TRBD2 (5 bases). V shed 8 bases and J shed 6 bases, with 20 bases lying between them. The CDR3 runs 14 residues. Per the germline V gene, CDR1 is SNHLY and CDR2 is FYNNEI. The CDR3: CASSVSEGQAEQYF. CDR3 bases: TGTGCCAGCTCCGTTAGCGAAGGGCAGGCCGAGCAGTACTTC.

This sequence joins TRBV4-1 and TRBJ1-6; TRBD1 matches 10 bases. Trimming cost V 1 base and J 0 bases; bases outside gene matches: 15. The CDR3 sequence is 22 residues long. Germline V gives CDR1 MGHRA, CDR2 YSYEKL. CDR3 nucleotide sequence: TGCGCCAGCAGCCAAGCTTTCATCCCGGGACAGGGGACTAGCTCCTATAATTCACCCCTCCACTTT. Amino acid sequence: CASSQAFIPGQGTSSYNSPLHF.

This sequence joins TRBV7-8 and TRBJ2-7; 10 bases map to TRBD1. The germline V gene has CDR1 SGHVS and CDR2 FQNEAQ. The CDR3 is 16 residues long. V trimming: 4 bases; J trimming: 3 bases; junction bases outside the gene matches: 9. As DNA, the CDR3 is TGTGCCAGCAGCTCGACAGGGGGCCGTCGATTCTACGAGCAGTACTTC. Encoded protein: CASSSTGGRRFYEQYF.

A few counts support this clone. The gene calls are TRBV7-9 and TRBJ2-7; D gene unclear. The CDR3 is 13 amino acids. Deletions cut 1 base from V and 1 base from J, with 5 bases between. CDR1 and CDR2 from the germline V gene are SEHNR and FQNEAQ (reference sequence). DNA for the CDR3: TGTGCCAGCAGCTTAGATCCGTCCTACGAGCAGTACTTC. Its protein product is CASSLDPSYEQYF. The full variable domain, rest sourced from reference TRBV7-9 and TRBJ2-7, is DTGVSQNPRHKITKRGQNVTFRCDPISEHNRLYWYRQTLGQGPEFLTYFQNEAQLEKSRLLSDRFSAERPKGSFSTLEIQRTEQGDSAMYLCASSLDPSYEQYFGPGTRLTVT.